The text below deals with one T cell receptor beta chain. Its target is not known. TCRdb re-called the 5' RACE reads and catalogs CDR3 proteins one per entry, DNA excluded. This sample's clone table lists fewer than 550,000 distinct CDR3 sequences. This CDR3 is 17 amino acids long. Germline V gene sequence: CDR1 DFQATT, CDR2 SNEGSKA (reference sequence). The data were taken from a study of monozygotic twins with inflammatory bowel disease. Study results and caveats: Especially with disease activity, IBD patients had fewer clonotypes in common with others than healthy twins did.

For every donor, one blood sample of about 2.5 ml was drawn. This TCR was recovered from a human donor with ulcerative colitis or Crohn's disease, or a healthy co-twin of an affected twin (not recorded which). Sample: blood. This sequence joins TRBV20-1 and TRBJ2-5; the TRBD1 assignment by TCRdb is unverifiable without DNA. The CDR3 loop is CSATGGELSGLGETQYF.